This TCR beta chain was documented in a study of blood T cells in healthy people across ages. Study observations and caveats: There was a strong correlation between TCR beta diversity and naive T cell percentage.

PCR was performed a second time for about 6 to 12 cycles using a sample-barcoded 5' primer and a J-beta primer mix. TCRdb fed the 5' RACE reads into MiXCR, producing one record per CDR3 protein. The sample lists roughly 720,000 distinct CDR3 sequences, approximately 53% occurring once. This clonotype was found a few times. Antigen unknown. The V end was cut by 1 base, the J end by 2 bases, with 8 bases between. Germline CDR1 reads MGHRA; CDR2 reads YSYEKL. The CDR3 runs 14 residues. This chain joins TRBV4-1 and TRBJ2-5; unclear D gene. The receptor was isolated from a man older than 75 in good health. The sequencing sample was made of blood. CDR3 loop: CASSQVTLQETQYF. The CDR3 coding sequence is TGCGCCAGCAGCCAAGTCACACTACAAGAGACCCAGTACTTC.